What follows are 20 T cell receptor beta chains derived from one specimen sequenced in a study of identical twins. TCRdb fed the 5' RACE reads into MiXCR, producing one record per CDR3 protein. The table shows about 720,000 distinct CDR3 sequences, with 8.5% to 9% occurring only once. This same sample was also taken into another study, of yellow fever vaccine responses in identical twins.

The sample consisted of PBMCs. All receptors derive from a woman aged 18 to 35 in good health.

This clonotype was detected ten times or more. The genes are TRBV19 and TRBJ2-1, with 10 bases aligning to TRBD2. CDR1 is LNHDA, CDR2 SQIVND, per germline (reference sequence). Trimming removed 5 bases from V and 3 bases from J; junction bases left unmatched: 1. This CDR3 is built from 14 residues. The CDR3, as DNA: TGTGCCAGTAGTGGGACTAGCGACTACAATGAGCAGTTCTTC. Protein product: CASSGTSDYNEQFF. The full variable domain, in which reference TRBV19 and TRBJ2-1 provide the parts outside the CDR3, is DGGITQSPKYLFRKEGQNVTLSCEQNLNHDAMYWYRQDPGQGLRLIYYSQIVNDFQKGDIAEGYSVSREKKESFPLTVTSAQKNPTAFYLCASSGTSDYNEQFFGPGTRLTVL.

The table lists this clonotype with many counts. The V gene is TRBV7-9, the J gene TRBJ1-5; TRBD1 might be the D (5 bases). The V and J ends lost 0 bases and 15 bases respectively, with 21 bases between them. This CDR3 is built from 15 residues. Germline V gives CDR1 SEHNR, CDR2 FQNEAQ (reference sequence). CDR3 in amino acids: CASSLAAGSLNQLHF. The CDR3 coding sequence is TGTGCCAGCAGCTTAGCGGCAGGGTCCCTCAACCAGCTGCATTTT.

This clonotype was recorded at least ten times. The chain uses TRBV9 and TRBJ2-2; 7 positions match TRBD2. V was pared by 0 bases and J by 2 bases, with 4 bases of the junction left unmatched. The CDR3 is 16 amino acids. The germline CDR1 and CDR2 sequences are SGDLS and YYNGEE. CDR3 bases: TGTGCCAGCAGCGTAGGACTAGCAGACAACACCGGGGAGCTGTTTTTT. Residues: CASSVGLADNTGELFF. Supplemented by reference TRBV9 and TRBJ2-2, the full variable domain reads DSGVTQTPKHLITATGQRVTLRCSPRSGDLSVYWYQQSLDQGLQFLIQYYNGEERAKGNILERFSAQQFPDLHSELNLSSLELGDSALYFCASSVGLADNTGELFFGEGSRLTVL.

The chain links TRBV12-3 or TRBV12-4 to TRBJ2-3; perhaps TRBD1 as D (7 bases). V gave up 3 bases and J gave up 2 bases, with 24 bases separating them. The CDR3 spans 19 residues. CDR3 coding DNA: TGTGCCAGCAGTTTGTATACACACAGGGGAGGCCACCCCACAGATACGCAGTATTTT. Its protein is CASSLYTHRGGHPTDTQYF.

This clonotype was detected many times. This chain joins TRBV29-1 and TRBJ2-3; a possible D gene is TRBD1 (5 bases). Germline V CDR1 and CDR2: SQVTM, ANQGSEA. The CDR3 sequence is 13 residues long. The germline V and J ends were trimmed by 0 bases and 9 bases, with 13 bases remaining between them. Written as DNA, the CDR3 is TGCAGCGTTGAAGATCGGGCAGGGCTGACGCAGTATTTT. Translation gives CSVEDRAGLTQYF.

This clonotype was observed a few times. The genes are TRBV7-2 and TRBJ2-3, with D possibly matching TRBD2 (5 bases). The V gene's germline CDR1 is SGHTA and CDR2 FQGNSA. Trimming took 5 bases from V and 5 from J, leaving 17 bases between them. This CDR3 has 15 amino acids. The CDR3 loop is CASSRSGRREDTQYF. DNA for the CDR3: TGTGCCAGCAGCCGCAGCGGTCGACGTGAAGATACGCAGTATTTT.

This clonotype was detected ten times or more. The V call is TRBV2, the J call TRBJ2-1; TRBD2 agrees at 7 bases. The V segment lost 6 bases and the J segment 4 bases; nucleotides outside the gene matches: 6. CDR3 size: 14 residues. Germline V gene data show CDR1 as SNHLY and CDR2 as FYNNEI. The CDR3 sequence: CASSLAVGYNEQFF. CDR3 bases: TGTGCCAGCAGCCTAGCGGTAGGGTACAATGAGCAGTTCTTC.

This clonotype was counted at least ten times. The chain has TRBV4-3 and TRBJ2-3, with D possibly being TRBD2 (5 bases). This CDR3 comprises 14 residues. Per germline, CDR1 LGHNA and CDR2 YSLEER. Trimming took 0 bases from V and 4 from J, leaving 8 bases between them. CDR3 nucleotides: TGCGCCAGCAGCCAAGAGGGGAGTGCAGATACGCAGTATTTT. Translated: CASSQEGSADTQYF.

This clonotype was picked up a small number of times. The chain carries TRBV11-3 and TRBJ2-3, with D tentatively TRBD1 (8 bases). With 5 bases removed from V and 0 bases from J, the gap between germline ends came to 15 bases. CDR1 and CDR2 (germline): SGHNT, YENEEA. This CDR3 is 16 amino acids long. Here the CDR3 reads CASSPGQGGSTDTQYF. CDR3 nucleotides: TGTGCCAGCAGCCCAGGACAGGGAGGGAGCACAGATACGCAGTATTTT.

The rearrangement joins TRBV6-5 to TRBJ2-7; no clear D. V was trimmed by 2 bases and J by 6 bases, leaving 14 bases between them. The CDR3 totals 14 residues. Germline lookup yields CDR1 MNHEY and CDR2 SVGAGI. Written as DNA, the CDR3 is TGTGCCAGCAGTTACCCGAACGACTTGCGCGAGCAGTACTTC. Amino acids: CASSYPNDLREQYF.

This clonotype appeared many times. The chain links TRBV12-3 or TRBV12-4 to TRBJ2-7; 11 bases align to TRBD1. Trimming cost V 5 bases and J 7 bases; bases outside gene matches: 7. The CDR3 extends over 14 amino acids. The CDR3 DNA reads TGTGCCAGCAGTGTGGGACAGGGGGTCTCAGAGCAGTACTTC. Protein: CASSVGQGVSEQYF.

The sample holds a few counts of this clonotype. The chain combines TRBV4-1 with TRBJ2-5; D may be TRBD2 (6 bases). Germline-derived CDR1 and CDR2 are MGHRA and YSYEKL. Trimming stripped 8 bases from V and 3 bases from J, with 13 bases between. This CDR3 is built from 13 residues. CDR3 nucleotide sequence: TGCGCCAGCTCCGGACTACCCGAAGAGACCCAGTACTTC. Translation: CASSGLPEETQYF.

This clonotype was seen more than once but under ten times. This chain connects TRBV10-3 to TRBJ2-5; D call uncertain. The CDR3 loop spans 12 amino acids. From germline, CDR1 is ENHRY and CDR2 SYGVKD. Between the trimmed V and J ends, which lost 0 bases and 5 bases, there was a span of 4 bases. The CDR3 region is CAISESTETQYF. The DNA for the CDR3 is TGTGCCATCAGTGAGTCTACTGAGACCCAGTACTTC.

A few counts support this clonotype. This chain joins TRBV20-1 and TRBJ2-2, with 7 bases matching TRBD1. V shed 3 bases, J shed 6 bases, and the junction held 10 bases outside the gene matches. This CDR3 has 15 amino acids. The germline V gene has CDR1 DFQATT and CDR2 SNEGSKA (reference sequence). The CDR3 reads CSARGTAVIAGELFF. For the CDR3, the DNA is TGCAGTGCTAGGGGGACAGCCGTAATAGCCGGGGAGCTGTTTTTT.

This clonotype occurred a few times. The genes are TRBV4-1 and TRBJ2-1; 13 bases are shared with TRBD2. V lost 8 bases to trimming and J lost 2 bases; unmatched junction nucleotides: 21. Germline assignment: CDR1 MGHRA and CDR2 YSYEKL. CDR3 length equals 21 residues. As DNA, the CDR3 is TGCGCCAGCCGGGGAGGACTAGCGGGAGATTGGGACCTAGGGACCTACAATGAGCAGTTCTTC. The encoded protein is CASRGGLAGDWDLGTYNEQFF.

Only a few counts were recorded for this clonotype. The V call is TRBV13, the J call TRBJ2-3; D ambiguous. From germline, CDR1 is PRHDT and CDR2 FYEKMQ (reference sequence). The CDR3 contains 11 residues. The V gene lost 10 bases and the J gene lost 5 bases, with 10 bases spanning the gap. CDR3 nucleotide sequence: TGTGCCACCAACGTTGGAGATACGCAGTATTTT. The encoded protein is CATNVGDTQYF.

The rearrangement joins TRBV6-5 to TRBJ2-7; tentatively, D is TRBD2 (5 bases). CDR3 size: 16 residues. V gave up 0 bases and J gave up 3 bases, with 15 bases separating them. Germline CDR1 MNHEY, CDR2 SVGAGI. The CDR3 is CASSYSSGERGYEQYF. The CDR3, as DNA: TGTGCCAGCAGTTACTCGTCCGGGGAACGGGGCTACGAGCAGTACTTC.

This chain connects TRBV29-1 to TRBJ2-3, with no clear D. V lost 5 bases, J lost 2 bases, and 11 bases lay in between. CDR3 size: 13 residues. From germline, CDR1 is SQVTM and CDR2 ANQGSEA. The CDR3 loop is CSVPGPTTDTQYF. CDR3 sequence (DNA): TGCAGCGTTCCCGGACCAACCACAGATACGCAGTATTTT.

This clonotype was observed a few times. The chain is built from TRBV28 and TRBJ2-2; 9 nucleotides match TRBD2. The CDR3 consists of 18 residues. J lost 3 bases, V lost 0 bases, and 8 bases had no gene match. Per germline, CDR1 MDHEN and CDR2 SYDVKM. CDR3 nucleotides: TGTGCCAGCAGTTTATGGAACCGAGCGGGAGGTTACACCGGGGAGCTGTTTTTT. Translating gives CASSLWNRAGGYTGELFF.

This clonotype was detected a few times. V usage is TRBV28 and J usage is TRBJ2-1; D is ambiguous. The CDR3 covers 16 residues. Trimming shortened V by 7 bases and J by 7 bases, and 23 bases separated the two germline ends. The V gene's germline CDR1 is MDHEN and CDR2 SYDVKM. CDR3 sequence reads: CASTPRGRPLGNEQFF. The CDR3 DNA reads TGTGCCAGCACCCCGCGTGGCAGGCCTCTGGGGAATGAGCAGTTCTTC.